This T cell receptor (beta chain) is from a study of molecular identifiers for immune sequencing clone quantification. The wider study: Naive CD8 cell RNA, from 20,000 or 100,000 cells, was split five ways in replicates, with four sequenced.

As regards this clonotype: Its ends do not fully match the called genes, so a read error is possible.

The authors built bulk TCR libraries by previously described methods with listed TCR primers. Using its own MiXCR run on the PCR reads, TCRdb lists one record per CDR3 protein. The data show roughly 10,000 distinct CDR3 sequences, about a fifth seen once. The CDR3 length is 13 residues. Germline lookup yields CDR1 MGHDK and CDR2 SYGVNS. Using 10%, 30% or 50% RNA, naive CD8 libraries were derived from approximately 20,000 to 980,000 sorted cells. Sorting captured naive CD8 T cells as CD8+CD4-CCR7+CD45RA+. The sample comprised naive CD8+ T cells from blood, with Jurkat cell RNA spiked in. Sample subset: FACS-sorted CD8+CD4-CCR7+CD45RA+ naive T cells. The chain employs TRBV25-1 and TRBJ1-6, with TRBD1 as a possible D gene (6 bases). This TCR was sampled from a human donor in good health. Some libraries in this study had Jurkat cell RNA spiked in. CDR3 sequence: CASSETGKSPLPF. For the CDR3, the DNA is TGTGCCAGCAGTGAAACAGGGAAATCCCCCCTCCCCTTT.